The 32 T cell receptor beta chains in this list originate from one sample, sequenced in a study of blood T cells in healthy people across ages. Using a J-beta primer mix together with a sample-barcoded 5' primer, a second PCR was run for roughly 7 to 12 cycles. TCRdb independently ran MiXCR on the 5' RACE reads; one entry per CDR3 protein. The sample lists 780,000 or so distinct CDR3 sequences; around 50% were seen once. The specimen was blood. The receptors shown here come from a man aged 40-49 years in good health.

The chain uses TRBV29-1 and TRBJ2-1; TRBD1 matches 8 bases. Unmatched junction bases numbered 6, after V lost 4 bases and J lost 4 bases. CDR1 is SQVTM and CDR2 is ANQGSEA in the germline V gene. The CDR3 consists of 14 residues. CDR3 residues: CSVASGTGYNEQFF. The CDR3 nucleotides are TGCAGCGTTGCTAGTGGGACAGGATACAATGAGCAGTTCTTC.

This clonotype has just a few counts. The CDR3 coding sequence is TGTGCCACCAGCAGAGATGGCCCGGGGTCCTACGAGCAGTACTTC. Translating gives CATSRDGPGSYEQYF. The chain is built from TRBV15 and TRBJ2-7; D possibly corresponds to TRBD2 (5 bases). Germline V gene sequence: CDR1 LNHNV, CDR2 YYDKDF (reference sequence). The CDR3 is 15 residues long. V gave up 0 bases and J gave up 1 base, with 10 bases separating them. The whole variable domain, remainder taken from reference TRBV15 and TRBJ2-7, is DAMVIQNPRYQVTQFGKPVTLSCSQTLNHNVMYWYQQKSSQAPKLLFHYYDKDFNNEADTPDNFQSRRPNTSFCFLDIRSPGLGDTAMYLCATSRDGPGSYEQYFGPGTRLTVT.

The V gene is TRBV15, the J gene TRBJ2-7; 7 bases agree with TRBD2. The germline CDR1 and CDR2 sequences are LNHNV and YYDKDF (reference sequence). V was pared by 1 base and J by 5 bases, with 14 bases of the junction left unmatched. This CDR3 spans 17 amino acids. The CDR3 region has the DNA TGTGCCACCAGCAGAGTCGTGGTGGGGCGGGGGTCAGACGAGCAGTACTTC. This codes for CATSRVVVGRGSDEQYF.

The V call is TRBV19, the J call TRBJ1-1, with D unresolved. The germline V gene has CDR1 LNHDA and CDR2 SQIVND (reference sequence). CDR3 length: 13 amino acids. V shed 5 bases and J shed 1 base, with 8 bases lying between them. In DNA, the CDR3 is TGTGCCAGTAGTTGGAGGGAGAACACTGAAGCTTTCTTT. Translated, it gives CASSWRENTEAFF.

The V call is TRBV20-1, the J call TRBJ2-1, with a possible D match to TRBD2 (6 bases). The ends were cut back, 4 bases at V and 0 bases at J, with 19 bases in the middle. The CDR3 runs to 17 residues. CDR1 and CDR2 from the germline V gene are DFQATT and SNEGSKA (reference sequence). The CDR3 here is CSAMGGMGGTSYNEQFF. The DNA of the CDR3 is TGCAGTGCTATGGGCGGGATGGGGGGAACCTCCTACAATGAGCAGTTCTTC.

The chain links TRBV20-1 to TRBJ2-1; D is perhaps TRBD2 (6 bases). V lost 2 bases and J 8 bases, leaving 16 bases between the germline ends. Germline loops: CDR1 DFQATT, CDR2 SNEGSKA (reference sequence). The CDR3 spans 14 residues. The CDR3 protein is CSARRAGPSDEQFF. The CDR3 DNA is TGCAGTGCTAGAAGGGCGGGACCGAGCGATGAGCAGTTCTTC.

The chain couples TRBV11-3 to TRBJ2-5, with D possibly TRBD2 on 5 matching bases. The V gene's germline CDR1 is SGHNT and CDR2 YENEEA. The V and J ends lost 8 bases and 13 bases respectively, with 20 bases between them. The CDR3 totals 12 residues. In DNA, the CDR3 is TGTGCCAGCGGGCGGGCCTCCTACGAGCGGTACTTC. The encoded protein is CASGRASYERYF.

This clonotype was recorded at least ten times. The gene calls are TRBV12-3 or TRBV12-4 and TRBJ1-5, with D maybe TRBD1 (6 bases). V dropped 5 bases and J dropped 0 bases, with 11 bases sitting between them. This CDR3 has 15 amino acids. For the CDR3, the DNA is TGTGCCAGCAGTGATACAGGGAATAGCAATCAGCCCCAGCATTTT. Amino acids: CASSDTGNSNQPQHF.

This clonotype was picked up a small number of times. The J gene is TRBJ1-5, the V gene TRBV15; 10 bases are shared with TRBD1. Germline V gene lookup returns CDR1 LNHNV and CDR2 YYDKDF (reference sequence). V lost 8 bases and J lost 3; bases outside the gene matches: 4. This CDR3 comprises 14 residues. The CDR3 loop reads CATGQGDTNQPQHF. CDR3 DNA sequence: TGTGCCACCGGACAGGGGGATACCAATCAGCCCCAGCATTTT.

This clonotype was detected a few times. The CDR3 protein is CASSLVGTDYNEQFF. The CDR3 nucleotides are TGCGCCAGCAGCTTGGTTGGGACAGACTACAATGAGCAGTTCTTC. The chain is built from TRBV5-1 and TRBJ2-1; TRBD1 matches 7 bases. J lost 3 bases, V lost 0 bases, and 3 bases had no gene match. This CDR3 spans 15 amino acids. Germline CDR1 is SGHRS and CDR2 is YFSETQ.

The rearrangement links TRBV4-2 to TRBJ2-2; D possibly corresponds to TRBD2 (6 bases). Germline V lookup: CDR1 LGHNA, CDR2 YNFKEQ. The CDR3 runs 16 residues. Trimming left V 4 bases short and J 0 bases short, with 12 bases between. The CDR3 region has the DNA TGTGCCAGCAGCCTGGGACTTAGCGCGAACACCGGGGAGCTGTTTTTT. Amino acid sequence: CASSLGLSANTGELFF.

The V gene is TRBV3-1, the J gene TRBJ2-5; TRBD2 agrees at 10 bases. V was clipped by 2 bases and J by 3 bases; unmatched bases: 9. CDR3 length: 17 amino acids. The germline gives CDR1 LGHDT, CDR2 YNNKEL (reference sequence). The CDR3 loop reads CASSQTRLAGLKETQYF. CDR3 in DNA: TGTGCCAGCAGCCAAACCCGACTAGCGGGCCTCAAAGAGACCCAGTACTTC.

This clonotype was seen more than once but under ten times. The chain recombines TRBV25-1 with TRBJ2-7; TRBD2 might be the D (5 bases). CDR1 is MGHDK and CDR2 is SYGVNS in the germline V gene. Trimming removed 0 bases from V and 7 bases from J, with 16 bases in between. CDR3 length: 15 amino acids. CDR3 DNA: TGTGCCAGCAGTGAATATTTAGCGACGAACAATGAGCAGTACTTC. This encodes CASSEYLATNNEQYF.

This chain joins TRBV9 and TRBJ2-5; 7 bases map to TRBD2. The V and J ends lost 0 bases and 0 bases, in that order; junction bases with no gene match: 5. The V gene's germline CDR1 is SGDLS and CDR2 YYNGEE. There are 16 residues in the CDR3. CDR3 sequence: CASSVAMRGNQETQYF. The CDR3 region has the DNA TGTGCCAGCAGCGTAGCTATGCGGGGGAACCAAGAGACCCAGTACTTC.

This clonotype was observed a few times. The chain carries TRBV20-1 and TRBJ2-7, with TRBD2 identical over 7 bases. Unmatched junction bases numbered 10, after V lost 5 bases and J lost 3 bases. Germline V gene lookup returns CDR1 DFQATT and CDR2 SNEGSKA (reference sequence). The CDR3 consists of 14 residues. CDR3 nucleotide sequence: TGCAGTGCTCTTGGGCTAGCGGACCGCTACGAGCAGTACTTC. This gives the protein CSALGLADRYEQYF.

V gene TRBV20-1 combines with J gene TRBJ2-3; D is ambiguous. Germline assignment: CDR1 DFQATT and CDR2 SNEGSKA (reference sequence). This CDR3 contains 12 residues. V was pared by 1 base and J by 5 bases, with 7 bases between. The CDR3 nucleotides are TGCAGTGCTAGAGGAGAAGGAGATACGCAGTATTTT. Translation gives CSARGEGDTQYF.

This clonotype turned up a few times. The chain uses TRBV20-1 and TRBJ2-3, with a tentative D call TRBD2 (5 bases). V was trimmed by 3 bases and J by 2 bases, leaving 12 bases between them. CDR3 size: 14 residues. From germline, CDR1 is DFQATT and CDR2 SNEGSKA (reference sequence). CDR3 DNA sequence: TGCAGTGCTAGCGGGGAGCCTAACACAGATACGCAGTATTTT. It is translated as CSASGEPNTDTQYF.

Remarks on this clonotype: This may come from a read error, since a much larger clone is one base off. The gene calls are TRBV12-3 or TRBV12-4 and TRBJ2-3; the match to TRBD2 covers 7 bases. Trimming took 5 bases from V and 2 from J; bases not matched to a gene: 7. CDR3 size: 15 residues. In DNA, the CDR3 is TGTGCCAGCAGTCTAACGGGAGGCCACACAGATACGCAGTATTTT. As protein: CASSLTGGHTDTQYF.

The CDR3 loop is CASSVGEGTNEKLFF. In DNA form, the CDR3 reads TGTGCCAGCAGCGTAGGAGAGGGGACTAATGAAAAACTGTTTTTT. This chain links TRBV9 with TRBJ1-4; tentative D call: TRBD1 (5 bases). V was clipped by 0 bases and J by 2 bases, with 8 bases between them. CDR1 and CDR2 from the germline V gene are SGDLS and YYNGEE. The CDR3 consists of 15 residues.

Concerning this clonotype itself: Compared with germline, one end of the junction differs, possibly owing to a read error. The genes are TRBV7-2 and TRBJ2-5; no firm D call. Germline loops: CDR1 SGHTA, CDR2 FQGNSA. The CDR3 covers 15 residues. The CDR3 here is CASSLNRRQQATQYF. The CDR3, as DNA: TGTGCCAGCAGCTTAAACAGACGGCAGCAAGCGACCCAGTACTTC.

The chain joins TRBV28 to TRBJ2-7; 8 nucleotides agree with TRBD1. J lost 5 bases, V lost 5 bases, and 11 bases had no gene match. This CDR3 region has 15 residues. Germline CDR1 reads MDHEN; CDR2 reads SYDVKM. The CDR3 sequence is CASSHPLGQGNEQYF. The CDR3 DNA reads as TGTGCCAGCAGTCACCCCCTTGGACAGGGAAACGAGCAGTACTTC.

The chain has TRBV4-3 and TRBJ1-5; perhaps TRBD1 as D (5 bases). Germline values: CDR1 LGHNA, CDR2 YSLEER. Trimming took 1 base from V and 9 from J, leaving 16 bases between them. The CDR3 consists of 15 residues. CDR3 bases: TGCGCCAGCAGCCAAGGGGTGGGGGTGGTTTGGCCCCAGCATTTT. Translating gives CASSQGVGVVWPQHF.

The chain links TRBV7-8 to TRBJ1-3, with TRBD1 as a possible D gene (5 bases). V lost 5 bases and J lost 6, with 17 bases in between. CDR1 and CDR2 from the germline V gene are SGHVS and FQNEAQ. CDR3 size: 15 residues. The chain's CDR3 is CASSQWGEKENTIYF. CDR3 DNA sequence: TGTGCCAGCAGCCAATGGGGGGAAAAAGAAAACACCATATATTTT.

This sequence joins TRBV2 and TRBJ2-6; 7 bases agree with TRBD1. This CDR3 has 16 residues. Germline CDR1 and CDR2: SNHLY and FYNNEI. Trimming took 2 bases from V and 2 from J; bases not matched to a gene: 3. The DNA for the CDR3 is TGTGCCAGCAGTGAATCAGGGGGACCTGGGGCCAACGTCCTGACTTTC. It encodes CASSESGGPGANVLTF.

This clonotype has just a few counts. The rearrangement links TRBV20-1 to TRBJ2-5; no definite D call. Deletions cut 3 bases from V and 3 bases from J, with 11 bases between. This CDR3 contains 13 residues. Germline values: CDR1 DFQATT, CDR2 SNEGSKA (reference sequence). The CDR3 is CSARGRGKETQYF. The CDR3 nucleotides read TGCAGTGCTAGGGGCAGAGGAAAAGAGACCCAGTACTTC.

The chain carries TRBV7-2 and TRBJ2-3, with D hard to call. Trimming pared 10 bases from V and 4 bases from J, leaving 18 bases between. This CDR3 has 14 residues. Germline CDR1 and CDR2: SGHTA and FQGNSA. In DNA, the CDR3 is TGTGCCAACCCGGGCCCTGGCTCAGCAGATACGCAGTATTTT. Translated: CANPGPGSADTQYF.

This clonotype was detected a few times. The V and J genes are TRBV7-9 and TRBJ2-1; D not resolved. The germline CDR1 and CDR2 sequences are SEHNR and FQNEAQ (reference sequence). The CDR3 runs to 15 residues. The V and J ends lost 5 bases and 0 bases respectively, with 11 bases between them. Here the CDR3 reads CASSLTPGSYNEQFF. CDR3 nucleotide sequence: TGTGCCAGCAGCCTGACCCCTGGCTCCTACAATGAGCAGTTCTTC.

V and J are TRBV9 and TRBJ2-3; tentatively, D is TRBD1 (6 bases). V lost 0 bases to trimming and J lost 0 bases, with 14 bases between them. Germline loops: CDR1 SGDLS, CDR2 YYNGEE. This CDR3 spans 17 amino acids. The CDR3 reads CASSVAGDPASTDTQYF. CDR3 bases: TGTGCCAGCAGCGTAGCAGGGGACCCAGCGAGCACAGATACGCAGTATTTT.

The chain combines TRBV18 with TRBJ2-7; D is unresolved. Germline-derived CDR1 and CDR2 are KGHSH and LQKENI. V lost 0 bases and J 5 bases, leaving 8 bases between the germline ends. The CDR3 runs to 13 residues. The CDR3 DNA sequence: TGTGCCAGCTCACCACCGGCCAGCCACGAGCAGTACTTC. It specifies CASSPPASHEQYF.

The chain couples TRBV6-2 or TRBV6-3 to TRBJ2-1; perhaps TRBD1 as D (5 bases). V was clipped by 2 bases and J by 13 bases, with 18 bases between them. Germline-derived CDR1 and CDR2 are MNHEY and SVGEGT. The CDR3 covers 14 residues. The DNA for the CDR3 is TGTGCCAGCAGTTACAGGGGTGGTCCGGAGACCCAGTTCTTC. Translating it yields CASSYRGGPETQFF.

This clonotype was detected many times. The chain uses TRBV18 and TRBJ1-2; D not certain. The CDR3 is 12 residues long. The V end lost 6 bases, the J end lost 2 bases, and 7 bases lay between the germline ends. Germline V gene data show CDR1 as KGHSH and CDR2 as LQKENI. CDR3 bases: TGTGCCAGCTCCCTAGACAACTATGGCTACACCTTC. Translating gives CASSLDNYGYTF.

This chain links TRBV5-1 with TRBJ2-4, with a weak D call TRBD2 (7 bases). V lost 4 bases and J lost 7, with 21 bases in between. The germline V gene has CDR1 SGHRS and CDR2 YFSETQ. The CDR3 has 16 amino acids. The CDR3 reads CASSPVLGGPGNIQYF. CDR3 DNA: TGCGCCAGCAGCCCCGTCTTGGGGGGGCCAGGGAACATTCAGTACTTC.